This T cell receptor (beta chain) was profiled in a study of cytomegalovirus exposure and HLA in healthy donors. Background on the study: In a previous analysis, around 110 million unique TCR beta sequences were found from roughly 180 million T cells.

Both 60 Vbeta primers and 13 Jbeta primers went into the PCR. Repertoires were generated with immunoSEQ multiplex PCR, while TCRdb's copy carries only in-frame clones and drops some. Of roughly 140,000 clones in the sample, roughly 82% were seen once. With regard to this clone: A junction end diverges from the germline sequence, so it may reflect a read error.

CDR3 length equals 17 residues. Germline assignment: CDR1 SEHNR and CDR2 FQNEAQ (reference sequence). The J gene is TRBJ2-7, the V gene TRBV7-9, with 7 bases that match TRBD1. The receptor was derived from a young man in good health and CMV-seropositive. Sequencing was performed on PBMCs. The CDR3 bases are TGTTCCAGCAGCTCCTGGTGGATGACAGGGCCCGTCTACGAGCAGTACTTC. Translating it yields CSSSSWWMTGPVYEQYF.